This TCR beta chain was identified in a study of T cell repertoires in cytomegalovirus infection. Study-level information: Public TCR beta signatures marked donors with CMV infection and the matching HLA.

One entry per CDR3 protein, called by TCRdb with MiXCR from the reads. The repertoire has some 120,000 distinct CDR3 sequences, 10% of them found once; the top ten carry roughly 29%. This clonotype was recorded a few times. The antigen is undetermined. Sequence at one end of the junction differs from germline and may be a read error. Study-level points and caveats: HLA-C-restricted CMV clonotypes gave the most frequent clonotype in two of eight donors.

CDR3 length equals 14 residues. The V gene's germline CDR1 is SGDLS and CDR2 YYNGEE. The rearrangement joins TRBV9 to TRBJ2-7; D might be TRBD2 (5 bases). The clonotype was recovered from a human donor in good health (CMV status not recorded). Some clones in this sample may be carry-over from other donors' samples. The specimen sequenced was PBMCs, sequenced either directly or after in vitro stimulation (not recorded which). Here the CDR3 reads CASSEAVYDYEQYF. The CDR3 nucleotides read TGTGCCAGTAGCGAGGCGGTTTACGACTACGAGCAGTACTTC. Combining the CDR3 with reference TRBV9 and TRBJ2-7 gives the whole variable domain DSGVTQTPKHLITATGQRVTLRCSPRSGDLSVYWYQQSLDQGLQFLIQYYNGEERAKGNILERFSAQQFPDLHSELNLSSLELGDSALYFCASSEAVYDYEQYFGPGTRLTVT.